This entry is about one TCR beta chain. The assay was immunoSEQ multiplex PCR, and TCRdb's table has in-frame clones only and misses some. Of approximately 150,000 clones in the sample, about four fifths were seen once. The data originate from a study of blood T cell repertoires in COVID-19. The sequencing sample was made of peripheral blood. The sequence was obtained from a human donor with acute or convalescent COVID-19. The donor label of this sample is uncertain.

CDR3 loop: CASSLAGTPRSEQFF. CDR3 nucleotides: TGTGCCAGCAGCTTAGCGGGGACACCGAGGAGTGAGCAGTTCTTC. The chain uses TRBV11-1 and TRBJ2-1; TRBD1 might be the D (6 bases). Germline V gene lookup returns CDR1 SGHAT and CDR2 FQDESV (reference sequence). CDR3 length equals 15 residues. V lost 0 bases, J lost 9 bases, and 15 bases lay in between.